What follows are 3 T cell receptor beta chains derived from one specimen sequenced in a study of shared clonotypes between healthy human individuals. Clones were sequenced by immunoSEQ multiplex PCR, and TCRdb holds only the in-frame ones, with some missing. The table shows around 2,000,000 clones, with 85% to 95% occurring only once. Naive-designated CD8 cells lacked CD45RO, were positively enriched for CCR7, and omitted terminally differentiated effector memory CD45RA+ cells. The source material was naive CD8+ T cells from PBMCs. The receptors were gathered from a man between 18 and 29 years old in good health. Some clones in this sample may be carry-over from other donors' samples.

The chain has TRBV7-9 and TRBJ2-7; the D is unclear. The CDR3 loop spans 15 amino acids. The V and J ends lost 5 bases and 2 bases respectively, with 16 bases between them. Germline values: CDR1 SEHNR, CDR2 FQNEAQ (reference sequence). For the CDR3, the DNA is TGTGCCAGCAGCCCCCGAGAAGTGACGACCTACGAGCAGTACTTC. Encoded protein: CASSPREVTTYEQYF.

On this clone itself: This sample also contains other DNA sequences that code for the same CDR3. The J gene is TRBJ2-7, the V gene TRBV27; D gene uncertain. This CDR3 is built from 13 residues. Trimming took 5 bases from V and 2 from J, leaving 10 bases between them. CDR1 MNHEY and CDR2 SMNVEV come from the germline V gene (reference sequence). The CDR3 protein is CASSLGVTYEQYF. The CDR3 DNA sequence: TGTGCCAGCAGTCTAGGTGTAACCTACGAGCAGTACTTC.

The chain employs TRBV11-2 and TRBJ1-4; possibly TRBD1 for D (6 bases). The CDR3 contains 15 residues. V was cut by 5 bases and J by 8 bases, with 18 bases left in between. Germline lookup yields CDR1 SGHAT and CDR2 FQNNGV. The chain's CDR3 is CASSHTPGVQEKLFF. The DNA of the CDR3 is TGTGCCAGCAGCCATACCCCAGGGGTTCAAGAAAAACTGTTTTTT.